These 25 T cell receptor beta chains originate from one sample sequenced in a study of tumor and adjacent non-tumor tissue in lung cancer. The library came from three nested PCR rounds adapted from ARM-PCR protocols. TCRdb analysed the multiplex PCR reads with MiXCR anew, one entry per CDR3 protein. The data contain about 82,000 distinct CDR3 sequences, under 85% of them singletons. No cell sorting was done before RNA was extracted from the tissue. Input material: lung tumor tissue. The receptors here all came from a woman between 45 and 60 years old with non-small cell lung cancer.

The V and J genes are TRBV6-2 or TRBV6-3 and TRBJ1-5, with 8 bases matching TRBD1. CDR1 and CDR2 (germline): MNHEY, SVGEGT. J lost 11 bases, V lost 8 bases, and 14 bases had no gene match. This CDR3 spans 14 amino acids. The CDR3 bases are TGTGCCAGCCATGATCCGGGACAGGAGGGGTCCCAGCATTTT. It codes for CASHDPGQEGSQHF.

The CDR3 sequence is CAINDQGRDNTDTQYF. CDR3 nucleotide sequence: TGTGCCATCAATGACCAAGGCCGGGACAACACAGATACGCAGTATTTT. The chain couples TRBV10-3 to TRBJ2-3; a weak D match, TRBD1 (6 bases). The CDR3 spans 16 residues. Germline CDR1 reads ENHRY; CDR2 reads SYGVKD. Trimming stripped 7 bases from V and 2 bases from J, with 19 bases between.

Comments on this clonotype: The junction does not match germline at one end; this may be a read error. The chain recombines TRBV29-1 with TRBJ2-7, with a tentative D call TRBD2 (6 bases). Looked up from germline, CDR1 is SQVTM and CDR2 is ANQGSEA. This CDR3 region has 16 residues. CDR3 sequence (DNA): TGCAGCGTTGCGGGGCGGCGGGGTTCCGATGCCTACGAGCGGTACTTC. Translated, it gives CSVAGRRGSDAYERYF.

The chain links TRBV10-3 to TRBJ2-1, with 10 bases aligning to TRBD2. V was clipped by 0 bases and J by 7 bases; unmatched bases: 6. CDR3 length equals 16 residues. CDR1 ENHRY and CDR2 SYGVKD come from the germline V gene. This chain's CDR3 is CAISESGTSDLNEQFF. CDR3 coding DNA: TGTGCCATCAGTGAGTCAGGGACTAGCGATCTGAATGAGCAGTTCTTC.

This clonotype was detected many times. The chain carries TRBV10-3 and TRBJ2-7; tentatively, D is TRBD1 (6 bases). CDR1 is ENHRY, CDR2 SYGVKD, per germline. V was trimmed by 10 bases and J by 0 bases, leaving 13 bases between them. The CDR3 sequence is 13 residues long. In DNA, the CDR3 is TGTGCCACGGAGAGACAGGACTCCTACGAGCAGTACTTC. The encoded protein is CATERQDSYEQYF.

The chain recombines TRBV29-1 with TRBJ2-3, with 8 bases aligning to TRBD2. The CDR3 totals 13 residues. V lost 8 bases to trimming and J lost 9 bases; unmatched junction nucleotides: 13. CDR1 and CDR2 from the germline V gene are SQVTM and ANQGSEA. As DNA, the CDR3 is TGCAGCCTGGTCAGCGGGAGAGTAGGGACGCAGTATTTT. As protein: CSLVSGRVGTQYF.

The chain employs TRBV29-1 and TRBJ2-2; D may be TRBD1 (6 bases). Deletions cut 7 bases from V and 3 bases from J, with 12 bases between. Germline lookup yields CDR1 SQVTM and CDR2 ANQGSEA. The CDR3 loop spans 13 amino acids. CDR3 in DNA: TGCAGCGGCTCTGAGGGGGACACCGGGGAGCTGTTTTTT. This encodes CSGSEGDTGELFF.

With respect to this clonotype: The junction shows a germline mismatch at one end, possibly a read error. This chain links TRBV12-3 or TRBV12-4 with TRBJ2-7; D unclear. The CDR3 runs to 12 residues. CDR3 amino acids: CASNWYGNEKYF. CDR3 bases: TGTGCCAGCAATTGGTACGGAAACGAGAAGTACTTC.

For this clonotype: An end of the junction does not agree with germline; a read error may underlie this. This chain's CDR3 is CSVERPGRDSGNTIYF. DNA of the CDR3: TGCAGCGTTGAGAGGCCAGGCAGGGACAGTGGAAACACAATATATTTT. The rearrangement links TRBV29-1 to TRBJ1-3, with 7 bases matching TRBD1. The germline gives CDR1 SQVTM, CDR2 ANQGSEA. The CDR3 is made up of 16 amino acids.

In the case of this clonotype: Germline and junction disagree at one end, which may indicate a read error. The chain employs TRBV6-1 and TRBJ2-1; 7 nucleotides match TRBD2. Germline V gene sequence: CDR1 MNHNS, CDR2 SASEGT. The CDR3 extends over 18 amino acids. The chain's CDR3 is CACSLTLAGAPPDGKQFF. The CDR3 nucleotides are TGTGCCTGCAGTCTAACATTGGCGGGAGCCCCGCCGGATGGTAAGCAGTTCTTC.

This clonotype occurred once. A read error may be the cause here, since a much bigger clone is one base away. The J gene is TRBJ2-3, the V gene TRBV11-3; possible D gene TRBD2, 5 bases. The CDR3 is made up of 13 amino acids. From germline, CDR1 is SGHNT and CDR2 YENEEA. The ends were cut back, 3 bases at V and 4 bases at J, with 8 bases in the middle. CDR3 in amino acids: CASSFQEADTQYF. Here the CDR3 DNA reads TGTGCCAGCAGCTTTCAGGAGGCAGATACGCAGTATTTT.

About this clonotype itself: The junction does not match germline at one end; this may be a read error. This chain links TRBV11-3 with TRBJ2-4, with 7 bases aligning to TRBD1. CDR3 length equals 14 residues. Germline CDR1 SGHNT, CDR2 YENEEA. CDR3 residues: CDSSSTGEGGIQYF. CDR3 bases: TGTGACAGCAGCTCAACAGGGGAAGGGGGTATTCAATACTTC.

This clonotype was seen only a few times. This chain connects TRBV7-2 to TRBJ2-1; TRBD2 matches at 12 bases. Germline V lookup: CDR1 SGHTA, CDR2 FQGNSA. The CDR3 spans 14 residues. V shed 1 base, J shed 14 bases, and the junction held 6 bases outside the gene matches. CDR3 protein: CASSLVATSGSKFF. The DNA for the CDR3 is TGTGCCAGCAGCTTAGTTGCGACTAGCGGGAGTAAGTTCTTC.

Comment on this clonotype: The junction differs from germline at one of its ends, possibly a read error. V gene TRBV6-4 combines with J gene TRBJ2-3; 10 bases match TRBD2. CDR3 length: 16 residues. CDR1 is MRHNA and CDR2 is SNTAGT in the germline V gene. The CDR3 region is CVSSDSGTSGTDTQYF. The CDR3 bases are TGTGTCAGCAGTGACTCCGGGACTAGCGGCACAGATACGCAGTATTTT.

This clonotype was observed a few times. Germline is not matched at one junction end, which may reflect a read error. This sequence joins TRBV6-7 and TRBJ2-7; D is possibly TRBD1 (5 bases). TRBV6-7 is annotated as an ORF whose role is uncertain. The CDR3 extends over 16 amino acids. The CDR3 DNA sequence: TGTGACAGCAGTTCCGCAGCGCCTAGGGGTCCTTACGAGCAGTACTTC. The encoded protein is CDSSSAAPRGPYEQYF.

With regard to this clonotype: One end of the junction fails to match germline, which may point to a read error. As DNA, the CDR3 is TGTGCCAGCAACGACAGAGGGCTAGCCGAGGGCTCCTACAATGAGCATATGTTC. The encoded protein is CASNDRGLAEGSYNEHMF. The chain combines TRBV6-2 or TRBV6-3 with TRBJ2-1; D is perhaps TRBD1 or TRBD2 (5 bases each). CDR3 size: 18 residues. From germline, CDR1 is MNHEY and CDR2 SVGEGT.

This clonotype was observed many times. This chain connects TRBV5-1 to TRBJ2-1; 10 positions agree with TRBD2. Losses at the gene ends were 4 bases for V and 7 bases for J; bases not matched to a gene: 11. The CDR3 is 16 amino acids. Per germline, CDR1 SGHRS and CDR2 YFSETQ. CDR3 residues: CASSPSLGLATNEQFF. CDR3 nucleotide sequence: TGCGCCAGCAGCCCCTCCCTGGGACTAGCGACAAATGAGCAGTTCTTC.

This chain connects TRBV20-1 to TRBJ2-7; TRBD1 matches at 7 bases. The CDR3 covers 16 residues. CDR1 and CDR2 (germline): DFQATT, SNEGSKA (reference sequence). CDR3 sequence (DNA): TGCGGGGAGAGCTCCTCACCCGGGACAGTCTCCTACGAGCAGTACTTC. Protein: CGESSSPGTVSYEQYF.

This clonotype was seen once. The chain combines TRBV11-2 with TRBJ2-1; TRBD1 might be the D (5 bases). This CDR3 comprises 16 residues. CDR1 is SGHAT, CDR2 FQNNGV, per germline. Trimming stripped 3 bases from V and 5 bases from J, with 17 bases between. The chain's CDR3 is CASSLGQFFSHNEQFF. The CDR3 DNA is TGTGCCAGCAGCTTGGGGCAGTTTTTCAGCCACAATGAGCAGTTCTTC. The entire variable domain, with the rest obtained from reference TRBV11-2 and TRBJ2-1, is as follows: EAGVAQSPRYKIIEKRQSVAFWCNPISGHATLYWYQQILGQGPKLLIQFQNNGVVDDSQLPKDRFSAERLKGVDSTLKIQPAKLEDSAVYLCASSLGQFFSHNEQFFGPGTRLTVL.

Note on this clonotype: One junction end disagrees with the germline gene, perhaps due to a read error. The gene calls are TRBV6-1 and TRBJ2-1; a weak D match, TRBD2 (5 bases). The CDR3 has 16 residues. Germline-derived CDR1 and CDR2 are MNHNS and SASEGT. The CDR3 nucleotides read TGTGCCAGCAGTGAACTCCTAGCAGATTGGTGGAATGAGCTGTTCTTC. Translation: CASSELLADWWNELFF.

To note about this clonotype: At one of its ends the junction is not consistent with the germline gene, which may arise from a read error. V is TRBV5-5 and J is TRBJ1-5, with TRBD1 identical over 7 bases. The V gene's germline CDR1 is SGHKS and CDR2 YYEKEE (reference sequence). The CDR3 spans 13 residues. The CDR3 DNA sequence: TGTGCTAGCAGCGGGACAGCAATTCAGCCCCAGCATTTT. Translating gives CASSGTAIQPQHF.

CDR3 in amino acids: CASCRPWTDNQPQHF. The CDR3 DNA reads TGTGCCAGCTGTCGGCCTTGGACAGACAATCAGCCCCAGCATTTT. V gene TRBV12-3 or TRBV12-4 combines with J gene TRBJ1-5; tentative D call: TRBD1 (6 bases). V was clipped by 8 bases and J by 3 bases, with 17 bases between them. This CDR3 comprises 15 residues.

With regard to this clonotype: The junction departs from germline at one end; a sequencing error may be responsible. The gene calls are TRBV29-1 and TRBJ2-1, with D possibly being TRBD1 or TRBD2 (5 bases each). Per the germline V gene, CDR1 is SQVTM and CDR2 is ANQGSEA. The CDR3 is 17 amino acids. In DNA, the CDR3 is TGTAGCGTTGAAGATCTTGGGGGATGGAGCTCCTACAATGAGGAGTTCTTC. This encodes CSVEDLGGWSSYNEEFF.

There are a few counts of this clonotype. The junction and the germline gene differ at one end; a read error may be behind it. V and J are TRBV7-8 and TRBJ2-1, with 9 bases identical to TRBD2. There are 16 residues in the CDR3. Germline loops: CDR1 SGHVS, CDR2 FQNEAQ. The CDR3 protein is CASSLRALAGYNEQLF. The CDR3, as DNA: TGTGCCAGCAGCTTAAGGGCACTAGCGGGCTACAATGAGCAGCTCTTC. The whole variable domain, filled in from reference TRBV7-8 and TRBJ2-1, reads GAGVSQSPRYKVAKRGQDVALRCDPISGHVSLFWYQQALGQGPEFLTYFQNEAQLDKSGLPSDRFFAERPEGSVSTLKIQRTQQEDSAVYLCASSLRALAGYNEQLFGPGTRLTVL.

The rearrangement joins TRBV7-9 to TRBJ2-5; TRBD2 matches at 7 bases. V shed 7 bases, J shed 2 bases, and the junction held 10 bases outside the gene matches. CDR3 length: 15 amino acids. Germline values: CDR1 SEHNR, CDR2 FQNEAQ (reference sequence). The CDR3 loop is CASNSILATQETQYF. The CDR3 bases are TGTGCCAGCAACTCAATACTAGCGACACAAGAGACCCAGTACTTC.